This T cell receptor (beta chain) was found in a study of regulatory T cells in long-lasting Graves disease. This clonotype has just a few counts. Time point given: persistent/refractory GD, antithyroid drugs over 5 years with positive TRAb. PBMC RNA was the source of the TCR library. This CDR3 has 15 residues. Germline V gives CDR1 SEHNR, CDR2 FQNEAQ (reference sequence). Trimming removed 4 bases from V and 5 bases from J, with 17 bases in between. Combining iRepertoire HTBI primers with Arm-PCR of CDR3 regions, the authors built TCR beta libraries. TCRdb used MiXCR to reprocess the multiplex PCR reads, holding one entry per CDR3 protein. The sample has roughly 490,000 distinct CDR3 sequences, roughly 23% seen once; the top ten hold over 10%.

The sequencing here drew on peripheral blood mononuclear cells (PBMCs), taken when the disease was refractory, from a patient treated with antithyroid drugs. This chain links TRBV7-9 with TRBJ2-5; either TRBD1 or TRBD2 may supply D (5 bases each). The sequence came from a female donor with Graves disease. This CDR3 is CASSSSGTLTETQYF. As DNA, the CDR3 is TGTGCCAGCAGCTCATCCGGGACCCTGACGGAGACCCAGTACTTC.